This TCR beta chain was identified during a study of shared clonotypes between healthy human individuals. The germline V gene has CDR1 SGHTS and CDR2 YDEGEE. Trimming removed 4 bases from V and 5 bases from J; junction bases left unmatched: 9. This CDR3 spans 15 amino acids. As handled by the study authors: Junction-only sequences without quality scores came from ImmunoSEQ, so filtering differed. Measured with immunoSEQ multiplex PCR; TCRdb has only the in-frame clones, and not every one. That table furnishes V, J and clone size, whereas the DNA furnished D and trimming. This table has about 2.3 million clones, 85% to 95% appearing once.

This TCR derives from a man aged 18 to 30 in good health. Some clones in this sample may be carry-over from other donors' samples. The chain combines TRBV5-8 with TRBJ2-5; TRBD1 aligns across 9 bases. Input material: naive CD4+ T cells from PBMCs. The subset here: CD45RA+ positively selected. The CDR3 coding sequence is TGTGCCAGCAGCCTCGGACAGGGGAGCGGGGAGACCCAGTACTTC. Residues: CASSLGQGSGETQYF.